This TCR beta chain was captured in a study of a mutant IDH1 vaccine in newly diagnosed glioma. Study-level background: Patients previously underwent radiotherapy, temozolomide, or both, and most underwent both. Broader study findings: Pseudoprogression showed no apparent link to changes in top peripheral T cell clonotypes.

Trimming shortened V by 2 bases and J by 2 bases, and 13 bases separated the two germline ends. The CDR3 contains 15 residues. The germline CDR1 and CDR2 sequences are SGDLS and YYNGEE. TCRdb's copy holds only in-frame clones and misses some; the assay was immunoSEQ multiplex PCR. The repertoire holds some 60,000 clones, under 90% seen once, with 3% to 4% in the top ten. A note on this clone: Its antigen is currently unknown.

Time point here: week 11, during vaccination. One vaccine dose held 300 ug of mutant IDH1 20-mer peptide and came with topical imiquimod. The V gene is TRBV9, the J gene TRBJ2-5; D remains ambiguous. This TCR was sampled from a man aged 30 to 45 with glioma. The sample here was PBMCs, taken from a glioma patient whose treatment included an IDH1 peptide vaccine. The CDR3 DNA follows: TGTGCCAGCAGCGTTTTTGCGACCAGACAAGAGACCCAGTACTTC. Translated: CASSVFATRQETQYF. The complete variable domain, with remaining parts taken from reference TRBV9 and TRBJ2-5, reads DSGVTQTPKHLITATGQRVTLRCSPRSGDLSVYWYQQSLDQGLQFLIQYYNGEERAKGNILERFSAQQFPDLHSELNLSSLELGDSALYFCASSVFATRQETQYFGPGTRLLVL.